Listed here are 30 T cell receptor beta chains from one sample, sequenced in a study of control samples from healthy donors and cancer patients. Method: immunoSEQ multiplex PCR; TCRdb's copy keeps in-frame clones and lacks some. The sample lists more than 140,000 clones, around 94% occurring once. The sample comprised blood. The receptors stem from a man aged 40-49 years in good health.

This clone was seen a few times. J is TRBJ1-5 and V is TRBV21-1. TRBV21-1 is flagged as a pseudogene. The CDR3 runs to 16 residues. As DNA, the CDR3 is TGTGCCAGCAGCAAAGCCGGCGGCAGAAATAATCAGCCCCAGCATTTT. Translation: CASSKAGGRNNQPQHF.

The gene calls are TRBV10-3 and TRBJ2-1, with 10 bases lining up with TRBD1. The junction had 5 bases not matched to a gene; V was cut back by 4 bases and J by 2 bases. The CDR3 is 16 amino acids. Germline V gene data show CDR1 as ENHRY and CDR2 as SYGVKD. The CDR3 loop is CAISVRDRGTYNEQFF. The CDR3 DNA sequence: TGTGCCATCAGTGTACGGGACAGGGGTACCTACAATGAGCAGTTCTTC.

J is TRBJ2-2 and V is TRBV24-1; no clear D gene. There are 14 residues in the CDR3. In germline, CDR1 is KGHDR, CDR2 SFDVKD. Trimming shortened V by 5 bases and J by 3 bases, and 9 bases separated the two germline ends. The CDR3 bases are TGTGCCACCAGTGCCTCAGATCACACCGGGGAGCTGTTTTTT. Its protein is CATSASDHTGELFF.

This clone was picked up one time. V and J are TRBV7-8 and TRBJ2-2; 7 nucleotides match TRBD1. V lost 2 bases, J lost 6 bases, and 6 bases stayed unmatched. The germline gives CDR1 SGHVS, CDR2 FQNEAQ. The CDR3 is made up of 15 amino acids. CDR3 amino acids: CASSLPRTGPGELFF. The CDR3 bases are TGTGCCAGCAGCTTACCACGGACAGGTCCCGGGGAGCTGTTTTTT.

This chain joins TRBV28 and TRBJ1-1, with 7 bases that match TRBD1. Unmatched junction bases numbered 12, after V lost 10 bases and J lost 4 bases. Per germline, CDR1 MDHEN and CDR2 SYDVKM. The CDR3 covers 14 residues. CDR3 sequence (DNA): TGTGCCACCACAGGACAGGATGGGGCCACTGAAGCTTTCTTT. Translation gives CATTGQDGATEAFF.

This chain uses TRBV6-5 with TRBJ1-3; D is possibly TRBD1 (5 bases). Germline values: CDR1 MNHEY, CDR2 SVGAGI. The CDR3 extends over 15 amino acids. Trimming took off 4 bases at V and 3 bases at J, with 13 bases between the two ends. The CDR3 DNA follows: TGTGCCAGCAGTTCTGGTGGGGGACTTGGAAACACCATATATTTT. It codes for CASSSGGGLGNTIYF.

The chain joins TRBV6-2 or TRBV6-3 to TRBJ2-5; D unresolved. CDR3 length: 15 amino acids. Per the germline V gene, CDR1 is MNHEY and CDR2 is SVGEGT. Trimming removed 0 bases from V and 3 bases from J, with 11 bases in between. The CDR3 loop is CASSYSLGLEETQYF. In DNA, the CDR3 is TGTGCCAGCAGTTACTCGTTGGGTCTTGAAGAGACCCAGTACTTC.

The chain employs TRBV9 and TRBJ2-2, with D maybe TRBD2 (6 bases). Germline loops: CDR1 SGDLS, CDR2 YYNGEE. Trimming took 4 bases from V and 0 from J, leaving 16 bases between them. The CDR3 runs to 17 residues. CDR3 in DNA: TGTGCCAGCAGCACCCCTGGGGGGTTCGCGAACACCGGGGAGCTGTTTTTT. Translation gives CASSTPGGFANTGELFF.

The rearrangement links TRBV7-9 to TRBJ1-4, with 9 bases that match TRBD1. V trimming: 2 bases; J trimming: 0 bases; junction bases outside the gene matches: 4. The CDR3 has 17 residues. Per the germline V gene, CDR1 is SEHNR and CDR2 is FQNEAQ (reference sequence). CDR3 amino acids: CASSLLRQGATNEKLFF. CDR3 sequence (DNA): TGTGCCAGCAGCTTACTAAGACAGGGGGCAACTAATGAAAAACTGTTTTTT.

The genes are TRBV4-3 and TRBJ1-6; no reliable D call. The V gene's germline CDR1 is LGHNA and CDR2 YSLEER. The V gene lost 6 bases and the J gene lost 0 bases, with 6 bases spanning the gap. The CDR3 extends over 14 amino acids. CDR3 amino acids: CASREGSYNSPLHF. CDR3 sequence (DNA): TGCGCCAGCAGAGAGGGCTCCTATAATTCACCCCTCCACTTT.

The chain employs TRBV9 and TRBJ2-2; TRBD1 aligns across 7 bases. The CDR3 has 17 amino acids. Germline-derived CDR1 and CDR2 are SGDLS and YYNGEE. The V gene end was trimmed by 0 bases and the J gene end by 0 bases; junction bases not matched to a gene: 5. The DNA of the CDR3 is TGTGCCAGCAGCGTAGCAACAGGGGCCCCGAACACCGGGGAGCTGTTTTTT. It is translated as CASSVATGAPNTGELFF. Complete variable domain (other parts from reference TRBV9 and TRBJ2-2): DSGVTQTPKHLITATGQRVTLRCSPRSGDLSVYWYQQSLDQGLQFLIQYYNGEERAKGNILERFSAQQFPDLHSELNLSSLELGDSALYFCASSVATGAPNTGELFFGEGSRLTVL.

This rearrangement joins TRBV3-1 (or the pseudogene TRBV3-2) to TRBJ2-2; the D gene could be TRBD1 or TRBD2 (5 bases each). The germline V gene encodes CDR1 LGHDT and CDR2 YNNKEL (reference sequence). V was cut by 0 bases and J by 4 bases, with 12 bases left in between. The CDR3 length is 16 residues. CDR3 DNA: TGTGCCAGCAGCCAAGATGGGACCCCAATCACCGGGGAGCTGTTTTTT. Translated: CASSQDGTPITGELFF.

V is TRBV14 and J is TRBJ1-2; 8 bases are shared with TRBD1. Trimming cost V 4 bases and J 5 bases; bases outside gene matches: 9. The CDR3 length is 15 residues. Per the germline V gene, CDR1 is SGHDN and CDR2 is FVKESK. The CDR3: CASSPFSDRVYGYTF. CDR3 coding DNA: TGTGCCAGCAGCCCCTTTTCGGACAGGGTATATGGCTACACCTTC. The full variable domain, its missing parts supplied by reference TRBV14 and TRBJ1-2, is EAGVTQFPSHSVIEKGQTVTLRCDPISGHDNLYWYRRVMGKEIKFLLHFVKESKQDESGMPNNRFLAERTGGTYSTLKVQPAELEDSGVYFCASSPFSDRVYGYTFGSGTRLTVV.

V usage is TRBV7-6 and J usage is TRBJ2-5, with D possibly being TRBD2 (6 bases). V was trimmed by 2 bases and J by 1 base, leaving 8 bases between them. CDR3 length: 14 residues. CDR1 and CDR2 from the germline V gene are SGHVS and FNYEAQ. In nucleotides, the CDR3 is TGTGCCAGCAGCTTACAAGCGGGCCAAGAGACCCAGTACTTC. Translated: CASSLQAGQETQYF.

The chain has TRBV9 and TRBJ1-6, with unresolved D. Germline CDR1 reads SGDLS; CDR2 reads YYNGEE. This CDR3 has 15 residues. The V end lost 3 bases, the J end lost 10 bases, and 17 bases lay between the germline ends. This chain's CDR3 is CASSAQDLERSPLHF. CDR3 nucleotides: TGTGCCAGCAGCGCCCAGGATTTGGAGAGGTCACCCCTCCACTTT.

The chain employs TRBV20-1 and TRBJ1-5, with D maybe TRBD1 (5 bases). CDR3 size: 14 residues. V was pared by 3 bases and J by 5 bases, with 14 bases between. Germline V gene data show CDR1 as DFQATT and CDR2 as SNEGSKA (reference sequence). CDR3 coding DNA: TGCAGTGCTAGTGGGGACTTAGAATATCAGCCCCAGCATTTT. It translates to CSASGDLEYQPQHF.

V is TRBV6-5 and J is TRBJ2-7; TRBD1 aligns across 10 bases. This CDR3 is 15 amino acids long. The germline V gene has CDR1 MNHEY and CDR2 SVGAGI. Germline trimming cut 5 bases from V and 3 bases from J; bases unmatched to any gene: 7. The CDR3 bases are TGTGCCAGCAGTCCCGGGACAGGGGCCGGCTACGAGCAGTACTTC. Its protein is CASSPGTGAGYEQYF.

The genes are TRBV27 and TRBJ1-2; no clear D gene. The CDR3 runs to 14 residues. The ends were cut back, 5 bases at V and 5 bases at J, with 15 bases in the middle. The V gene's germline CDR1 is MNHEY and CDR2 SMNVEV (reference sequence). The CDR3 DNA sequence: TGTGCCAGCAGTCCGGACGCGGGTCCGTATGGCTACACCTTC. It encodes CASSPDAGPYGYTF.

The rearrangement uses TRBV2 and TRBJ1-1, with 8 bases identical to TRBD1. Trimming took 4 bases from V and 5 from J; bases not matched to a gene: 9. CDR1 is SNHLY and CDR2 is FYNNEI in the germline V gene. The CDR3 totals 15 residues. CDR3 nucleotides: TGTGCCAGCAGTGCGGGACAGGAAAAATGGACTGAAGCTTTCTTT. Protein: CASSAGQEKWTEAFF.

The J gene is TRBJ1-1, the V gene TRBV10-1; no clear D. CDR3 length equals 13 residues. Germline V gene sequence: CDR1 WNHNN, CDR2 SYGVQD (reference sequence). Trimming stripped 0 bases from V and 3 bases from J, with 5 bases between. This chain's CDR3 is CASSESADTEAFF. DNA of the CDR3: TGCGCCAGCAGTGAGTCGGCGGACACTGAAGCTTTCTTT.

The DNA of the CDR3 is TGTGCCACTACCAGGGGGCCCGACGGGGCTAGAACTGGGGAGCTGTTTTTT. It is translated as CATTRGPDGARTGELFF. J is TRBJ2-2 and V is TRBV7-9; 8 bases map to TRBD1. V lost 10 bases and J lost 8; bases outside the gene matches: 21. The germline V gene encodes CDR1 SEHNR and CDR2 FQNEAQ (reference sequence). CDR3 length: 17 amino acids.

The V call is TRBV7-9, the J call TRBJ2-3; 15 bases match TRBD2. The germline V gene encodes CDR1 SEHNR and CDR2 FQNEAQ (reference sequence). Germline trimming cut 5 bases from V and 4 bases from J; bases unmatched to any gene: 7. The CDR3 spans 17 residues. DNA of the CDR3: TGTGCCAGCAGCCGGGGGACTAGCGGGGGGCCATCAGATACGCAGTATTTT. It specifies CASSRGTSGGPSDTQYF.

This clone has a count of ten or more. The chain combines TRBV15 with TRBJ2-7, with D uncertain. Germline CDR1 and CDR2: LNHNV and YYDKDF (reference sequence). The CDR3 length is 14 residues. The V end was cut by 5 bases, the J end by 0 bases, with 11 bases between. CDR3 nucleotides: TGTGCCACCAGCCCGCGACGGAGCTCCTACGAGCAGTACTTC. Its protein is CATSPRRSSYEQYF.

The chain has TRBV19 and TRBJ1-5; D not resolved. V dropped 2 bases and J dropped 6 bases, with 14 bases sitting between them. CDR3 length: 15 amino acids. From germline, CDR1 is LNHDA and CDR2 SQIVND (reference sequence). CDR3: CASSISQRELQPQHF. DNA for the CDR3: TGTGCCAGTAGTATATCACAGAGGGAGCTTCAGCCCCAGCATTTT.

This chain uses TRBV4-2 with TRBJ2-3; perhaps D is TRBD1 or TRBD2 (6 bases each). The CDR3 length is 16 residues. Trimming took 0 bases from V and 0 from J, leaving 10 bases between them. Germline CDR1 reads LGHNA; CDR2 reads YNFKEQ. The CDR3, as DNA: TGTGCCAGCAGCCAAGAAGGGGGGTTTAGCACAGATACGCAGTATTTT. As protein: CASSQEGGFSTDTQYF.

The J gene is TRBJ2-7, the V gene TRBV3-1 (or the pseudogene TRBV3-2); D gene uncertain. Germline-derived CDR1 and CDR2 are LGHDT and YNNKEL (reference sequence). The length of the CDR3 is 16 residues. Trimming cost V 4 bases and J 3 bases, with 19 bases left between them. CDR3 residues: CASSLAYRGRYYEQYF. The CDR3 nucleotides read TGTGCCAGCAGCCTAGCTTACCGAGGACGGTACTACGAGCAGTACTTC.

The genes are TRBV2 and TRBJ2-3, with a tentative D call TRBD2 (5 bases). Trimming took 6 bases from V and 8 from J, leaving 18 bases between them. Germline lookup yields CDR1 SNHLY and CDR2 FYNNEI. The CDR3 covers 14 residues. The CDR3 region is CASSASPREPTQYF. The CDR3 nucleotides read TGTGCCAGCAGCGCAAGCCCCCGGGAACCTACGCAGTATTTT.

The V gene is TRBV27, the J gene TRBJ1-5, with D perhaps matching TRBD1 (5 bases). Trimming shortened V by 3 bases and J by 6 bases, and 15 bases separated the two germline ends. CDR1 MNHEY and CDR2 SMNVEV come from the germline V gene (reference sequence). This CDR3 region has 15 residues. CDR3 DNA sequence: TGTGCCAGCAGTTTGGCCAGGGAAATTGGTCAGCCCCAGCATTTT. Translation gives CASSLAREIGQPQHF.

CDR3 region: CASSQPDRKNTEAFF. The CDR3 DNA is TGTGCCAGCTCACAGCCGGACAGGAAGAACACTGAAGCTTTCTTT. This chain uses TRBV18 with TRBJ1-1; 7 bases map to TRBD1. The V gene end was trimmed by 4 bases and the J gene end by 1 base; junction bases not matched to a gene: 6. The CDR3 is 15 residues long. Germline V gives CDR1 KGHSH, CDR2 LQKENI.

This chain connects TRBV7-6 to TRBJ2-2; D possibly corresponds to TRBD2 (5 bases). This CDR3 is 18 amino acids long. In germline, CDR1 is SGHVS, CDR2 FNYEAQ. Trimming shortened V by 3 bases and J by 3 bases, and 20 bases separated the two germline ends. In DNA, the CDR3 is TGTGCCAGCAGCTTTATTGGGCCGACCCAGGACTACACCGGGGAGCTGTTTTTT. Protein: CASSFIGPTQDYTGELFF.